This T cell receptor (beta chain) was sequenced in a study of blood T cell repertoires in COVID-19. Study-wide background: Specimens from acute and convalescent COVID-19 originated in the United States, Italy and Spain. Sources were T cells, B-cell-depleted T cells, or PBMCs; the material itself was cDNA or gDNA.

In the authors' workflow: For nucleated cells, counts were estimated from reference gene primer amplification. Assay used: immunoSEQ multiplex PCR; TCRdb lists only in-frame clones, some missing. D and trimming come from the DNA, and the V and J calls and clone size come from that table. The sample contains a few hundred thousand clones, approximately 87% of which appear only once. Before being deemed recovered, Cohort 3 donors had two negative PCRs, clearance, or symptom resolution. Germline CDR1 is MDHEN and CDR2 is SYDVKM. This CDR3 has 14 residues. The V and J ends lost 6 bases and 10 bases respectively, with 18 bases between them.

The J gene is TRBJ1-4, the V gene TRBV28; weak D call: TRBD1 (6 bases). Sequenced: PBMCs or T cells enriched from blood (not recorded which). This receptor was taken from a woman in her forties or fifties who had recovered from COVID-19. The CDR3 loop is CASRPAYRVGKLFF. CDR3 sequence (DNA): TGTGCCAGCAGACCCGCGTACAGGGTGGGAAAACTGTTTTTT.